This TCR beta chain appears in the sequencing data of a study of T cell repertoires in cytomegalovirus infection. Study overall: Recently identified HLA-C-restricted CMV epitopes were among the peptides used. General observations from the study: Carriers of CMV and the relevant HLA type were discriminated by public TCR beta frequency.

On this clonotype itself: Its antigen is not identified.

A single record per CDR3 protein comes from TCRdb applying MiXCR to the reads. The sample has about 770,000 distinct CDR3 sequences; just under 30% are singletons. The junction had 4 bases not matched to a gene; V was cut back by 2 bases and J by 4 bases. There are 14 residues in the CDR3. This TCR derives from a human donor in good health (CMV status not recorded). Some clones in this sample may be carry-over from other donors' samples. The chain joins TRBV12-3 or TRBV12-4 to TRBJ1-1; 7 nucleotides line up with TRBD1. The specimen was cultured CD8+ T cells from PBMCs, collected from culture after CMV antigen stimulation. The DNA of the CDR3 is TGTGCCAGCAGTTTAAAGGGGGCCCTCACTGAAGCTTTCTTT. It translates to CASSLKGALTEAFF.